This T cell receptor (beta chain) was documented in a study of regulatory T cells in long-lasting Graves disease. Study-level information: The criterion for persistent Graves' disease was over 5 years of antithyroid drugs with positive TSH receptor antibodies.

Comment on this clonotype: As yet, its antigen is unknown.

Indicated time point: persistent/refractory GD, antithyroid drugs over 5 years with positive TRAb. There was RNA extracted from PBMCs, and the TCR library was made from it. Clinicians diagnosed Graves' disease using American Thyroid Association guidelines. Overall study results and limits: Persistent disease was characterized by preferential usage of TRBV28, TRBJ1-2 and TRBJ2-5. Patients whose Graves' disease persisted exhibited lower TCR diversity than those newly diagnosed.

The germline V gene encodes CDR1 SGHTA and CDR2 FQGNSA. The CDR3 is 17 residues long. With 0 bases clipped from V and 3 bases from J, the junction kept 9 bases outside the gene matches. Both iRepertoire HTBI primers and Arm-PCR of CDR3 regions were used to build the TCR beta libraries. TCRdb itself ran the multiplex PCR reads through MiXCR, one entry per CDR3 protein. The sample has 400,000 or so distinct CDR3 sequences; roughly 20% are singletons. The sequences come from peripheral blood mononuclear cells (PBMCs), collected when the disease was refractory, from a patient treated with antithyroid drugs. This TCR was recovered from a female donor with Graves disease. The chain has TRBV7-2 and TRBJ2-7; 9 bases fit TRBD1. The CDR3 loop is CASSLAKTGTGIYEQYF. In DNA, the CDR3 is TGTGCCAGCAGCTTAGCTAAAACCGGGACAGGGATCTACGAGCAGTACTTC.